The clone carrying this TCR beta chain was seen just once. Recruited during active infection, patients (from Seattle) were subsequently followed longitudinally. The table came from immunoSEQ multiplex PCR; TCRdb's copy has only in-frame clones and leaves some out. Of 140,000 or so clones in the sample, about four fifths were seen once. The data stem from a study of blood T cell repertoires in COVID-19. Overall study: Samples taken during acute and convalescent COVID-19 were collected in the United States, Italy and Spain. The analysed material was cDNA or gDNA that came from T cells, B-cell-depleted T cells, or PBMCs.

Germline V gives CDR1 SGHDT, CDR2 YYEEEE. Trimming pared 1 base from V and 7 bases from J, leaving 15 bases between. The CDR3 runs to 14 residues. The receptor's source is a woman aged 65 to 85 with COVID-19, enrolled during active disease. Sample: peripheral blood. The V and J genes are TRBV5-6 and TRBJ2-7; D is uncertain. The CDR3 nucleotides are TGTGCCAGCAGCTTGTTCTCCGAGACGAGGGAGCAGTACTTC. Its protein product is CASSLFSETREQYF.